Shown below are 20 T cell receptor beta chains from a single sample sequenced in a study of CD8 T cells in ankylosing spondylitis (dated by TCRdb to 2015 to 2018). The library was obtained by 5' RACE. Sequenced on an Illumina HiSeq 2500. The public reads were quality trimmed at Q25 with fastp and then assembled into clones with MiXCR by TCRdb, keeping productive beta chains. Every entry covers one CDR3 protein and lists the most common genes and DNA from its rows. Across this sample there are a few hundred thousand distinct CDR3 sequences, with over 15% seen only once. Together, the top ten hold about 8.2% of the sample. The sequenced sample was blood, either unsorted or a sorted T cell fraction (not recorded which). The receptors shown here come from a male donor with ankylosing spondylitis or in good health (not recorded which).

The chain couples TRBV20-1 to TRBJ1-5; 7 positions match TRBD1. Germline V gives CDR1 DFQATT, CDR2 SNEGSKA (reference sequence). The CDR3 runs to 14 residues. J gave up 5 bases and V 2 bases, and 6 bases lay outside the gene matches. The CDR3: CSARSIGGDQPQHF. In DNA, the CDR3 is TGCAGTGCTAGATCTATAGGGGGCGATCAGCCCCAGCATTTT.

This clonotype came up many times. The rearrangement links TRBV20-1 to TRBJ2-5; D may be TRBD2 (5 bases). V lost 0 bases and J 4 bases, leaving 15 bases between the germline ends. The CDR3 is made up of 15 amino acids. Germline V CDR1 and CDR2: DFQATT, SNEGSKA (reference sequence). The CDR3 sequence: CSARDRPSLPETQYF. CDR3 in DNA: TGCAGTGCTAGAGATCGGCCTAGCCTCCCAGAGACCCAGTACTTC.

This chain uses TRBV6-6 with TRBJ1-1, with a tentative D call TRBD1 (5 bases). CDR3 length: 13 residues. The V and J ends lost 6 bases and 7 bases respectively, with 15 bases between them. CDR1 MNHNY and CDR2 SVGAGI come from the germline V gene (reference sequence). CDR3 region: CASRQTDTGEAFF. For the CDR3, the DNA is TGTGCCAGCAGACAAACGGACACAGGTGAAGCTTTCTTT.

The genes are TRBV20-1 and TRBJ2-2; 12 nucleotides align to TRBD2. Trimming removed 3 bases from V and 0 bases from J; junction bases left unmatched: 5. This CDR3 comprises 17 residues. Per germline, CDR1 DFQATT and CDR2 SNEGSKA (reference sequence). The CDR3 loop reads CSASPASGGANTGELFF. The CDR3 DNA is TGCAGTGCTAGCCCCGCTAGCGGGGGGGCGAACACCGGGGAGCTGTTTTTT.

The genes are TRBV19 and TRBJ2-1, with D maybe TRBD2 (6 bases). The V end lost 3 bases, the J end lost 0 bases, and 18 bases lay between the germline ends. This CDR3 contains 18 residues. The germline CDR1 and CDR2 sequences are LNHDA and SQIVND (reference sequence). The CDR3 DNA sequence: TGTGCCAGTAGTATGGGAGTACGCGGGACGAGCTCCTACAATGAGCAGTTCTTC. Residues: CASSMGVRGTSSYNEQFF.

This sequence joins TRBV27 and TRBJ1-5, with a possible D match to TRBD1 (5 bases). Per the germline V gene, CDR1 is MNHEY and CDR2 is SMNVEV (reference sequence). The CDR3 length is 17 residues. Deletions cut 6 bases from V and 0 bases from J, with 18 bases between. The CDR3 sequence: CASSVQWGRDSNQPQHF. The DNA of the CDR3 is TGTGCCAGCAGCGTACAATGGGGCAGGGATAGCAATCAGCCCCAGCATTTT.

This clonotype has just a few counts. The rearrangement uses TRBV5-1 and TRBJ1-2, with D possibly matching TRBD1 (5 bases). CDR1 and CDR2 (germline): SGHRS, YFSETQ. CDR3 length equals 13 residues. Trimming cost V 4 bases and J 7 bases, with 14 bases left between them. The CDR3 DNA reads as TGCGCCAGCAGCCCGGAGGCAGGGTTTGGCTACACCTTC. This gives the protein CASSPEAGFGYTF.

This clonotype was counted between two and nine times. V is TRBV20-1 and J is TRBJ2-3; the match to TRBD2 covers 11 bases. This CDR3 is 15 amino acids long. With 4 bases clipped from V and 5 bases from J, the junction kept 8 bases outside the gene matches. Germline CDR1 DFQATT, CDR2 SNEGSKA (reference sequence). CDR3 loop: CSANPSGRLLDTQYF. CDR3 DNA: TGCAGTGCTAACCCTAGCGGGAGGCTACTAGATACGCAGTATTTT.

The rearrangement links TRBV7-8 to TRBJ2-7, with D perhaps matching TRBD1 (6 bases). The CDR3 totals 17 residues. The V end was cut by 0 bases, the J end by 3 bases, with 18 bases between. Germline V gene sequence: CDR1 SGHVS, CDR2 FQNEAQ. For the CDR3, the DNA is TGTGCCAGCAGCTTAGCGAGAACTCAGGGGACCAACTACGAGCAGTACGTC. It translates to CASSLARTQGTNYEQYV.

This clonotype was detected only a few times. This chain uses TRBV5-1 with TRBJ2-5; 7 bases line up with TRBD1. Germline lookup yields CDR1 SGHRS and CDR2 YFSETQ. V dropped 5 bases and J dropped 5; count of bases not matched to a gene: 12. The CDR3 runs to 15 residues. The DNA of the CDR3 is TGCGCCAGCAGAAGGGACAGCATTAAGACTGAGACCCAGTACTTC. The encoded protein is CASRRDSIKTETQYF.

This clonotype was seen once. This chain joins TRBV12-3 or TRBV12-4 and TRBJ1-5, with D maybe TRBD1 (6 bases). Trimming took 6 bases from V and 3 from J, leaving 21 bases between them. This CDR3 has 17 residues. In nucleotides, the CDR3 is TGTGCCAGCAGACGCGACAGGACCCGAGGATTCAATCAGCCCCAGCATTTT. Translating gives CASRRDRTRGFNQPQHF.

There are a few counts of this clonotype. V and J are TRBV12-3 or TRBV12-4 and TRBJ2-7, with 9 bases aligning to TRBD1. V dropped 3 bases and J dropped 3; count of bases not matched to a gene: 3. The CDR3 spans 14 residues. This chain's CDR3 is CASSFDRGGYEQYV. The CDR3 bases are TGTGCCAGCAGTTTTGACAGGGGGGGCTACGAGCAGTACGTC.

This clonotype was seen more than once but under ten times. The gene calls are TRBV6-1 and TRBJ2-5; no reliable D call. The V gene lost 5 bases and the J gene lost 2 bases, with 12 bases spanning the gap. There are 14 residues in the CDR3. Germline V gene sequence: CDR1 MNHNS, CDR2 SASEGT. CDR3 sequence: CASSRVGRQETQYF. The CDR3 DNA follows: TGTGCCAGCAGTCGAGTCGGTAGGCAAGAGACCCAGTACTTC.

This chain uses TRBV12-3 or TRBV12-4 with TRBJ2-7; D gene ambiguous. The CDR3 length is 13 residues. Trimming removed 2 bases from V and 6 bases from J, with 11 bases in between. The CDR3 DNA sequence: TGTGCCAGCAGTTTATCTATCAAGTCCGAGCAGTACGTC. It yields the protein CASSLSIKSEQYV.

This sequence joins TRBV20-1 and TRBJ1-1, with D unresolved. The CDR3 length is 14 residues. Germline values: CDR1 DFQATT, CDR2 SNEGSKA (reference sequence). Between the trimmed V and J ends, which lost 3 bases and 2 bases, there was a span of 13 bases. CDR3 in amino acids: CSASLPASNTEAFF. The CDR3 DNA reads as TGCAGTGCTAGTTTGCCAGCCAGTAACACTGAAGCTTTCTTT.

This clonotype was recorded many times. V usage is TRBV18 and J usage is TRBJ2-2; no firm D call. CDR1 is KGHSH and CDR2 is LQKENI in the germline V gene. V lost 8 bases, J lost 1 base, and 8 bases lay in between. The CDR3 is made up of 13 amino acids. CDR3 in amino acids: CASSPGNTGELFF. CDR3 DNA: TGTGCCAGCAGTCCCGGGAACACCGGGGAGCTGTTTTTT.

In its sample, this clonotype was seen a few times. V is TRBV20-1 and J is TRBJ2-1; 11 bases line up with TRBD2. Losses at the gene ends were 6 bases for V and 4 bases for J; bases not matched to a gene: 5. Germline values: CDR1 DFQATT, CDR2 SNEGSKA (reference sequence). CDR3 length equals 14 residues. CDR3: CSARTSGGYNEQFF. In DNA, the CDR3 is TGCAGTGCCCGAACTAGCGGGGGTTACAATGAGCAGTTCTTC.

This sequence joins TRBV24-1 and TRBJ2-5; D is possibly TRBD1 or TRBD2 (6 bases each). V was pared by 7 bases and J by 1 base, with 18 bases between. Per germline, CDR1 KGHDR and CDR2 SFDVKD. The CDR3 runs to 16 residues. The CDR3 loop is CATRLGEDSLQETQYF. The CDR3, as DNA: TGTGCCACCAGACTAGGGGAGGACAGCCTCCAAGAGACCCAGTACTTC.

This clonotype was seen a handful of times. One junction end disagrees with the germline gene, perhaps due to a read error. The rearrangement links TRBV12-3 or TRBV12-4 to TRBJ1-2, with D possibly TRBD1 on 6 matching bases. The length of the CDR3 is 13 residues. Here the CDR3 reads CASSSGQSYGYTF. CDR3 nucleotides: TGCGCCAGCAGCTCCGGACAGTCCTATGGCTACACCTTC.

This clonotype has at least ten counts. This chain joins TRBV15 and TRBJ1-4, with D possibly being TRBD1 (6 bases). The CDR3 is 16 residues long. The V end was cut by 5 bases, the J end by 8 bases, with 21 bases between. Germline V gives CDR1 LNHNV, CDR2 YYDKDF (reference sequence). The CDR3 sequence is CATSSSWGGRGEKLFF. In nucleotides, the CDR3 is TGTGCCACCAGCTCCTCCTGGGGGGGGCGAGGCGAAAAACTGTTTTTT.